This TCR beta chain comes out of a study of radiation and T cells in renal cell carcinoma. Overall study findings and caveats: From baseline, blood top tumor clonotypes peaked at 2 weeks post-radiation. No pretreatment tumor biopsies were available for baseline clonotypes.

Clones were sequenced by immunoSEQ multiplex PCR, and TCRdb holds only the in-frame ones, with some missing. The data contain tens of thousands of clones, 70% to 85% of them singletons. The time point: baseline pretreatment blood. Stated treatment: 15 Gy SBRT to primary tumor, nephrectomy 4 weeks later. CDR1 MDHEN and CDR2 SYDVKM come from the germline V gene. V was clipped by 4 bases and J by 3 bases, with 17 bases between them. The CDR3 covers 16 residues. For this clone: Its matching antigen is unknown.

The chain links TRBV28 to TRBJ2-3, with D perhaps matching TRBD1 (5 bases). This TCR derives from a man between 60 and 70 years old with renal cell carcinoma. Sequenced material: blood, taken from a patient whose treatment included radiotherapy and nephrectomy. The CDR3 nucleotides are TGTGCCAGCAGTTCCCCGGGCCTTAGGGGAACAGATACGCAGTATTTT. Translation: CASSSPGLRGTDTQYF.